This T cell receptor (beta chain) was sequenced for a study of T cells in Graves' hyperthyroidism and ophthalmopathy. From germline, CDR1 is LGHDT and CDR2 YNNKEL (reference sequence). The V end was cut by 3 bases, the J end by 5 bases, with 5 bases between. There are 12 residues in the CDR3. Whole-study results and caveats: Ophthalmopathy, which appeared later, was predicted by the model a median about 5.9 months before onset.

Newly diagnosed patients aged 18 to 65 had hyperthyroidism of under 2 months' duration. This clonotype appeared many times. Antigen unknown. From RNA transcripts, TCR beta CDR3 regions were amplified. TCR CDR3 regions were first amplified by RT-PCR with HTBI primers. TCRdb redid the calling of the multiplex PCR reads with MiXCR, one entry per CDR3 protein. The table includes around 300,000 distinct CDR3 sequences, less than 30% detected once. What was sequenced was blood. The chain carries TRBV3-1 and TRBJ2-4; D call uncertain. The TCR comes from a man between 35 and 55 years old with Graves' hyperthyroidism that later progressed to Graves' ophthalmopathy. The CDR3 is CASSHAENIQYF. As DNA, the CDR3 is TGTGCCAGCAGCCATGCAGAAAACATTCAGTACTTC.